A selection of T cell receptor beta chains follows, all from one sample in a study of blood T cell repertoires in COVID-19. The repertoire was sequenced with immunoSEQ multiplex PCR; TCRdb's copy has only in-frame clones and lacks some. The data hold roughly 150,000 clones, with around 87% observed a single time. Sequencing input: peripheral blood. The receptors shown here come from a woman aged 40 to 55 with acute or convalescent COVID-19. Both conserved end residues are part of each CDR3. The D gene is left open where the match is weak. Rows give clone size only sometimes, using once, few, many, or a class for an expanded clone.

V	size	J	D	CDR3	DNA
TRBV20-1	.	TRBJ1-1	.	CSASGGRWTEAFF	TGCAGTGCTAGTGGAGGAAGGTGGACTGAAGCTTTCTTT
TRBV11-1	.	TRBJ1-1	.	CASSQLTEAFF	TGTGCCAGCAGCCAACTAACTGAAGCTTTCTTT
TRBV30	once	TRBJ2-1	TRBD2	CAWSIVRGDNEQFF	TGTGCCTGGAGTATTGTGCGGGGGGACAATGAGCAGTTCTTC
TRBV11-3	.	TRBJ2-1	TRBD2	CASSIRLARYNEQFF	TGTGCCAGCAGTATTAGACTAGCGCGCTACAATGAGCAGTTCTTC
TRBV5-1	.	TRBJ1-5	TRBD1	CASSLQGGNQPQHF	TGCGCCAGCAGCTTACAGGGGGGTAATCAGCCCCAGCATTTT
TRBV27	.	TRBJ1-2	.	CASSLAGDYGYTF	TGTGCCAGCAGTTTAGCGGGAGACTATGGCTACACCTTC
TRBV6-1	.	TRBJ2-6	.	CASSEVHLSSGANVLTF	TGTGCCAGCAGTGAGGTCCACTTGAGCTCTGGGGCCAACGTCCTGACTTTC
TRBV7-2	.	TRBJ2-7	TRBD2	CASSKDSGRGPYEQYF	TGTGCCAGCAGCAAGGATAGCGGGAGGGGTCCCTACGAGCAGTACTTC
TRBV3-1/TRBV3-2	.	TRBJ1-1	TRBD1	CASSLRQGRTEAFF	TGTGCCAGCAGCCTAAGACAGGGGCGCACTGAAGCTTTCTTT
TRBV19	.	TRBJ1-1	.	CASSIVAGRIAEAFF	TGTGCCAGTAGTATAGTTGCAGGGAGGATCGCTGAAGCTTTCTTT
TRBV9	.	TRBJ2-7	TRBD2	CASSVGGGGSYEQYF	TGTGCCAGCAGCGTAGGAGGCGGGGGCTCCTACGAGCAGTACTTC
TRBV18	.	TRBJ2-4	TRBD1	CASSTVPGQGSIQYF	TGTGCCAGCTCAACAGTTCCGGGACAGGGTTCGATTCAGTACTTC
TRBV9	.	TRBJ2-3	TRBD2	CASSARLAGSTDTQYF	TGTGCCAGCAGCGCTCGACTAGCGGGGAGCACAGATACGCAGTATTTT
TRBV9	.	TRBJ2-7	.	CASSAGGVSYEQYF	TGTGCCAGCAGCGCCGGCGGAGTCTCCTACGAGCAGTACTTC
TRBV6-1	.	TRBJ2-3	TRBD2	CASSEWSGRARTDTQYF	TGTGCCAGCAGTGAATGGAGCGGGAGGGCCCGCACAGATACGCAGTATTTT
TRBV6-1	once	TRBJ2-7	.	CASSEAGTSPYEQYF	TGTGCCAGCAGTGAGGCGGGGACGTCGCCCTACGAGCAGTACTTC
TRBV24-1	.	TRBJ1-1	.	CATSGPGQQVTEAFF	TGTGCCACCAGTGGACCCGGACAGCAGGTGACTGAAGCTTTCTTT
TRBV5-1	.	TRBJ2-1	.	CASSLDLQGDEQFF	TGCGCCAGCAGCTTGGATTTACAGGGCGATGAGCAGTTCTTC
TRBV6-1	few	TRBJ1-1	.	CASSEQGNTEAFF	TGTGCCAGCAGTGAACAGGGGAACACTGAAGCTTTCTTT
TRBV18	once	TRBJ1-5	.	CASSPSRGNQPQHF	TGTGCCAGCTCACCATCGCGGGGTAATCAGCCCCAGCATTTT
TRBV18	.	TRBJ2-1	TRBD1	CASSPGTGLNYNEQFF	TGTGCCAGCTCACCAGGGACAGGTCTAAACTACAATGAGCAGTTCTTC
TRBV10-3	once	TRBJ1-5	.	CAISDETLVNQPQHF	TGTGCCATCAGTGACGAGACACTCGTCAATCAGCCCCAGCATTTT
TRBV7-9	once	TRBJ2-5	TRBD1	CASSEQGQETQYF	TGTGCCAGCAGCGAACAGGGGCAAGAGACCCAGTACTTC
TRBV5-8	once	TRBJ2-3	TRBD2	CASGLAGGPADTQYF	TGTGCCAGCGGGCTAGCGGGAGGGCCAGCAGATACGCAGTATTTT
TRBV27	.	TRBJ1-1	TRBD1	CASRPGQGFVTEAFF	TGTGCCAGCAGACCGGGACAGGGATTCGTGACTGAAGCTTTCTTT
TRBV7-9	.	TRBJ2-3	.	CASSLVGGTTDTQYF	TGTGCCAGCAGCTTAGTGGGGGGTACCACAGATACGCAGTATTTT
TRBV19	.	TRBJ2-7	TRBD1	CASSIGDRTSYEQYF	TGTGCCAGTAGTATAGGGGACAGGACGTCCTACGAGCAGTACTTC
TRBV5-1	.	TRBJ1-1	TRBD1	CASSPGQGSVTEAFF	TGCGCCAGCAGCCCGGGACAGGGATCGGTCACTGAAGCTTTCTTT
TRBV11-3	.	TRBJ1-2	TRBD1	CASSSRGSDRGRDYGYTF	TGTGCCAGCAGCTCCCGGGGGTCTGACAGGGGGCGAGACTATGGCTACACCTTC
TRBV7-8	many	TRBJ1-2	.	CASSLEGEGSRLLYGYTF	TGTGCCAGCAGCTTAGAAGGGGAGGGAAGTAGGCTACTATATGGCTACACCTTC
TRBV27	.	TRBJ1-2	TRBD1	CASSSQDRVRGGYTF	TGTGCCAGCAGTTCCCAAGACAGGGTCAGGGGTGGCTACACCTTC
TRBV14	.	TRBJ2-3	TRBD1	CASSQDGGQGSDTQYF	TGTGCCAGCAGCCAAGATGGCGGACAGGGGTCGGATACGCAGTATTTT
TRBV27	once	TRBJ1-4	.	CASSLLSLEGVGPNEKLFF	TGTGCCAGCAGTTTATTGTCTTTGGAAGGCGTTGGGCCTAATGAAAAACTGTTTTTT
TRBV5-1	.	TRBJ2-7	TRBD2	CASSLSLAGAQAASYEQYF	TGCGCCAGCAGCTTGTCTCTAGCGGGAGCCCAAGCCGCGAGCTACGAGCAGTACTTC
TRBV29-1	.	TRBJ2-1	TRBD2	CSVTEREGRYNEQFF	TGCAGCGTTACCGAGCGGGAGGGCCGTTACAATGAGCAGTTCTTC
TRBV27	.	TRBJ2-7	.	CASSRYGVPYEQYF	TGTGCCAGCAGCAGATACGGGGTTCCCTACGAGCAGTACTTC
TRBV19	.	TRBJ2-6	.	CASSNQGSGANVLTF	TGTGCCAGTAGTAATCAGGGGTCTGGGGCCAACGTCCTGACTTTC
TRBV15	once	TRBJ2-7	.	CATSEGTREYF	TGTGCCACCAGTGAGGGAACTAGGGAGTACTTC
TRBV11-2	.	TRBJ2-5	.	CASSLVWGGETQYF	TGTGCCAGCAGCTTAGTGTGGGGCGGAGAGACCCAGTACTTC
TRBV25-1	.	TRBJ2-3	TRBD2	CATATSGKVDTQYF	TGTGCCACCGCGACTAGCGGGAAGGTAGATACGCAGTATTTT
TRBV18	few	TRBJ1-1	TRBD1	CASSPRDRVVFF	TGTGCCAGCTCACCTCGCGACAGGGTAGTATTCTTT
TRBV5-1	.	TRBJ1-2	.	CASGLLATGPYGYTF	TGCGCCAGCGGCCTGCTCGCGACAGGTCCCTATGGCTACACCTTC
TRBV27	.	TRBJ1-1	TRBD1	CASNQAGTGNTEAFF	TGTGCCAGCAACCAAGCGGGGACAGGGAACACTGAAGCTTTCTTT
TRBV7-3	.	TRBJ2-7	.	CASSLGGGATYEQYF	TGTGCCAGCAGCTTAGGGGGAGGCGCCACCTACGAGCAGTACTTC
TRBV27	.	TRBJ1-1	.	CASSPLTGLANTEAFF	TGTGCCAGCAGTCCCCTCACCGGGCTAGCTAACACTGAAGCTTTCTTT
TRBV7-6	few	TRBJ1-5	.	CASSAGGIGSNQPQHF	TGTGCCAGCAGCGCCGGAGGGATTGGGTCGAATCAGCCCCAGCATTTT
TRBV9	.	TRBJ2-3	TRBD1	CASSVVRTGIYDTQYF	TGTGCCAGCAGCGTAGTCAGGACAGGGATATACGATACGCAGTATTTT
TRBV25-1	.	TRBJ1-2	.	CASSLGGKDYGYTF	TGTGCCAGCAGCCTGGGGGGTAAGGACTATGGCTACACCTTC
TRBV19	.	TRBJ2-7	TRBD1	CASTDSRQGAKQYF	TGTGCCAGTACCGATTCAAGACAGGGGGCTAAGCAGTACTTC